Described below is a single TCR beta chain sequence and its context. Its specificity is unknown. The CDR3 extends over 14 amino acids. The germline CDR1 and CDR2 sequences are LGHDT and YNNKEL (reference sequence). V lost 0 bases, J lost 4 bases, and 2 bases stayed unmatched. This sample was included in a study of type 1 regulatory T cells. For the study at large: An in vitro protocol generated T-allo10, a Tr1-enriched, alloantigen-specific CD4 T cell product.

TCRdb redid the calling of the reads with MiXCR, one entry per CDR3 protein. The sample has about 62,000 distinct CDR3 sequences; approximately 60% are singletons. Study-level points and caveats: Compared with non-type 1 regulatory T cells, type 1 regulatory T cells showed a more restricted TCR repertoire.

Sequencing was performed on cultured non-Tr1 T cells, either the whole culture or a sorted T cell fraction (not recorded which). The rearrangement uses TRBV3-1 and TRBJ1-2; 7 bases align to TRBD1. The receptor was isolated from a human donor in good health. Written as DNA, the CDR3 is TGTGCCAGCAGCCAAGAGGAGGGGGCCTATGGCTACACCTTC. It translates to CASSQEEGAYGYTF. The full variable domain, its missing parts supplied by reference TRBV3-1 and TRBJ1-2, is DTAVSQTPKYLVTQMGNDKSIKCEQNLGHDTMYWYKQDSKKFLKIMFSYNNKELIINETVPNRFSPKSPDKAHLNLHINSLELGDSAVYFCASSQEEGAYGYTFGSGTRLTVV.